The TCR beta chain under discussion was sequenced for a study of T-cell reconstitution after alpha-beta-depleted transplantation in children. This clonotype has a handful of counts. Its specificity is unknown. Whole-study findings and limits: Newly made T cells mostly supplied T-cell counts and diversity one year after transplant. Where alpha-beta T cells came from about two months after transplant was reportedly several hundred expanded graft clones.

The CDR3 is made up of 15 amino acids. V lost 0 bases to trimming and J lost 4 bases, with 12 bases between them. Per germline, CDR1 SEHNR and CDR2 FQNEAQ (reference sequence). During its preparation, the TCRbeta library received unique molecular identifiers. TCRdb itself ran the PCR reads through MiXCR, one entry per CDR3 protein. The table has roughly 220,000 distinct CDR3 sequences, around 9.2% seen once; the top ten hold about 40%. This clonotype was obtained from a male patient under 10 years old who had a stem cell transplant for acute myeloid leukemia, so the T cells may come from the graft donor. V gene TRBV7-9 combines with J gene TRBJ1-1, with D possibly being TRBD1 (5 bases). The material was PBMCs, mostly from graft donor cells, obtained 360 days after TCRalphabeta/CD19-depleted stem cell transplant. CDR3 nucleotides: TGTGCCAGCAGCTTAGCCCTGTGGGGGGGCACTGAAGCTTTCTTT. This gives the protein CASSLALWGGTEAFF.